One T cell receptor (beta chain) is described in this entry. The antigen is not known. This sample includes further DNA sequences coding for the same CDR3. Trimming cost V 0 bases and J 4 bases; bases outside gene matches: 1. Germline V gene data show CDR1 as MNHEY and CDR2 as SVGAGI. The CDR3 extends over 15 amino acids. 60 Vbeta and 13 Jbeta primers were used in PCR. Data came from immunoSEQ multiplex PCR; TCRdb stores just in-frame clones and leaves some out. The profile covers under 200,000 clones, with more than 70% appearing a single time and roughly 1% taken by the ten largest. This entry comes from a study of cytomegalovirus exposure and HLA in healthy donors. Study-wide results and caveats: Some TCR beta chains (164 of them) were listed as cytomegalovirus-associated.

Sequencing was performed on PBMCs. This chain links TRBV6-5 with TRBJ1-2; 11 bases map to TRBD1. The clonotype originates from a man aged 25-45 years in good health and CMV-seronegative. The CDR3: CASSYSGTGGYGYTF. DNA for the CDR3: TGTGCCAGCAGTTACTCAGGGACAGGGGGCTATGGCTACACCTTC.